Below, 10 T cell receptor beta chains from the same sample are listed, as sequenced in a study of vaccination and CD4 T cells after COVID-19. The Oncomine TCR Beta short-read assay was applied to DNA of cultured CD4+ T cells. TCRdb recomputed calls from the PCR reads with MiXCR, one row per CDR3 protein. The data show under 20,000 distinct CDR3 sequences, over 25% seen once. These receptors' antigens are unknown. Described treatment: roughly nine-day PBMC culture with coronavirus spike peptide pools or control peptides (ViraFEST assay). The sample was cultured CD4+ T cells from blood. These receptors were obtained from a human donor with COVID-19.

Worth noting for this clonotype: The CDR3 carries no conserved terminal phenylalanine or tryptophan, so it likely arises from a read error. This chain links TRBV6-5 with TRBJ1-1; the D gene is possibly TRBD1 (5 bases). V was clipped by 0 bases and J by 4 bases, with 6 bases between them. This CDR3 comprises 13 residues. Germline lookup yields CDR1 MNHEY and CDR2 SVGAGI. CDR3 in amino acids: CASSYSTGTEAFL. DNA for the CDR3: TGTGCCAGCAGTTACTCCACAGGCACTGAAGCTTTCTTA.

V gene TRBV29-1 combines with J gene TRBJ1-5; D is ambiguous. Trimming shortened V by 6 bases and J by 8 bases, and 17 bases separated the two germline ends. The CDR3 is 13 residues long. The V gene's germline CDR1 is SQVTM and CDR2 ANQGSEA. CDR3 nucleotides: TGCAGCGTGCAGCCCGGCTCGAGAGAGCCCCAGCATTTT. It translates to CSVQPGSREPQHF. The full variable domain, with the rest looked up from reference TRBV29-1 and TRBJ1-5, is SAVISQKPSRDICQRGTSLTIQCQVDSQVTMMFWYRQQPGQSLTLIATANQGSEATYESGFVIDKFPISRPNLTFSTLTVSNMSPEDSSIYLCSVQPGSREPQHFGDGTRLSIL.

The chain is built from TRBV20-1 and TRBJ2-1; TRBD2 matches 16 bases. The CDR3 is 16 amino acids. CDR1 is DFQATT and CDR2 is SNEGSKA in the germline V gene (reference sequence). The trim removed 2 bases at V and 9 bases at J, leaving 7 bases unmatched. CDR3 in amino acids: CSARSGTSGGAPEQFF. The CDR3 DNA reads TGCAGTGCTAGATCGGGGACTAGCGGGGGGGCACCTGAGCAGTTCTTC.

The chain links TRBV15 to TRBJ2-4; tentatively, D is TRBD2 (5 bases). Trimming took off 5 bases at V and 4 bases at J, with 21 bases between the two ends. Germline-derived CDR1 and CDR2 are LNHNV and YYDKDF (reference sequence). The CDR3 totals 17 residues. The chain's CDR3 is CATSSPLRASAKNIQYF. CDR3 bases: TGTGCCACCAGCTCGCCTCTGAGGGCCAGTGCAAAAAACATTCAGTACTTC.

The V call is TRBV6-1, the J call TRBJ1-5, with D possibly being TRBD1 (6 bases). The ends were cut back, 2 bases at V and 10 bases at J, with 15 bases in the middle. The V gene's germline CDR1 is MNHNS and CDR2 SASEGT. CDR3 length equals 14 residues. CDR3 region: CASSETRSGVPQHF. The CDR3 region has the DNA TGTGCCAGCAGTGAAACGCGGTCAGGGGTACCCCAGCATTTT.

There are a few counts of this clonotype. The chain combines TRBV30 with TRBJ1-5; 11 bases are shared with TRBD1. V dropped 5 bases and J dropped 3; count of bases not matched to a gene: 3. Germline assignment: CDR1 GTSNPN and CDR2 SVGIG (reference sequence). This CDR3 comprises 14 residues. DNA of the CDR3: TGTGCCTGGGAGGGACAGGGGGTCAATCAGCCCCAGCATTTT. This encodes CAWEGQGVNQPQHF. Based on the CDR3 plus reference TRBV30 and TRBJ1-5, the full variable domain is SQTIHQWPATLVQPVGSPLSLECTVEGTSNPNLYWYRQAAGRGLQLLFYSVGIGQISSEVPQNLSASRPQDRQFILSSKKLLLSDSGFYLCAWEGQGVNQPQHFGDGTRLSIL.

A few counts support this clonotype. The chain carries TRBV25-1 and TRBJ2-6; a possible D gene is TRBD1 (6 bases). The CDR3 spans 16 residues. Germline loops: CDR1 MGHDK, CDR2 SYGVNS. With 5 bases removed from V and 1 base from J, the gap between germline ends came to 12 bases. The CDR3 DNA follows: TGTGCCAGCAGTCCGGGACACCCATCTGGGGCCAACGTCCTGACTTTC. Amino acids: CASSPGHPSGANVLTF.

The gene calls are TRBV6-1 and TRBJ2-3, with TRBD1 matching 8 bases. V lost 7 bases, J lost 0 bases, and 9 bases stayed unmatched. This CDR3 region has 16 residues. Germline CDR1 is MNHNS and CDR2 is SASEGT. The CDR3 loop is CASKTSRGPSTDTQYF. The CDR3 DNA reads TGTGCCAGCAAGACAAGCAGGGGGCCAAGCACAGATACGCAGTATTTT.

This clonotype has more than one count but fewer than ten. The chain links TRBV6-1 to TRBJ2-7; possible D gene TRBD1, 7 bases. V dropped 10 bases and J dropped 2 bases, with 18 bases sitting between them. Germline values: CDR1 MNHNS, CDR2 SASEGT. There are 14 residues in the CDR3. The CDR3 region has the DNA TGTGCCACCTTTTCGGGGGACAGCGCCTACGAGCAGTACTTC. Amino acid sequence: CATFSGDSAYEQYF.

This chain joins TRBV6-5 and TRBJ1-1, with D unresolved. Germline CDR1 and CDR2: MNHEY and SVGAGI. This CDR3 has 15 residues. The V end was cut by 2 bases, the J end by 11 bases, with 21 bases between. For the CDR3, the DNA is TGTGCCAGCAGTTACACACACCCACCGACAATCTTGGCTTTCTTT. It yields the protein CASSYTHPPTILAFF.